This passage covers 25 T cell receptor beta chains from one sample sequenced in a study of Ad26.COV2.S vaccination and SARS-CoV-2 variants (dated by TCRdb to about 2021). Reading the label with the study, this specimen's treatment or condition is: around 19 received Ad26.COV2.S at low or high dose, single or two shots; several received placebo; per-sample allocation not given. Repertoires of vaccine and placebo recipients were sequenced from samples collected on day 63 after the first injection. The library was built by means of the immunoSEQ multiplex PCR assay. In its TCRdb copy, this immuneACCESS table keeps in-frame sequences only and misses some clones. Where compared with another copy, unresolved V genes explain less than half of these, and the others have no known cause. This sample has approximately 400,000 clones in its table, and approximately 84% of those were observed once. 3.3% of the sample is taken by the ten largest.

The material was peripheral blood, obtained in a trial of Ad26.COV2.S vaccine versus placebo. The receptors were sampled from a person between 18 and 65 years old who received the Ad26.COV2.S COVID-19 vaccine or a placebo.

The rearrangement links TRBV30 to TRBJ2-1, with TRBD2 identical over 11 bases. CDR1 GTSNPN and CDR2 SVGIG come from the germline V gene (reference sequence). J gave up 0 bases and V 3 bases, and 10 bases lay outside the gene matches. The CDR3 has 18 amino acids. The CDR3 here is CAWRGTSGLSSSYNEQFF. For the CDR3, the DNA is TGTGCCTGGAGAGGGACTAGCGGCCTGTCGAGCTCCTACAATGAGCAGTTCTTC.

This clone was counted a single time. This rearrangement joins TRBV2 to TRBJ1-1; D is ambiguous. Germline assignment: CDR1 SNHLY and CDR2 FYNNEI. The CDR3 length is 14 residues. The V end lost 3 bases, the J end lost 1 base, and 9 bases lay between the germline ends. The CDR3 spells CASSDRSTNTEAFF. As DNA, the CDR3 is TGTGCCAGCAGTGACCGGTCCACGAACACTGAAGCTTTCTTT.

The chain uses TRBV6-5 and TRBJ2-1, with 12 bases lining up with TRBD2. Germline lookup yields CDR1 MNHEY and CDR2 SVGAGI. This CDR3 is built from 15 residues. J was trimmed by 8 bases and V by 6 bases; bases with no gene match: 8. This CDR3 is CASRKTSGSWYEQFF. In DNA form, the CDR3 reads TGTGCCAGCAGGAAGACTAGCGGGAGCTGGTATGAGCAGTTCTTC.

This chain connects TRBV7-2 to TRBJ2-7, with D hard to call. The CDR3 sequence is 13 residues long. Trimming stripped 4 bases from V and 5 bases from J, with 12 bases between. CDR1 SGHTA and CDR2 FQGNSA come from the germline V gene. This chain's CDR3 is CASSWGRNHEQYF. CDR3 bases: TGTGCCAGCAGCTGGGGAAGGAACCACGAGCAGTACTTC.

The rearrangement uses TRBV4-3 and TRBJ2-2; 8 nucleotides match TRBD1. CDR3 length: 16 amino acids. With V trimmed by 5 bases and J by 2 bases, 7 bases remained unmatched. Germline CDR1 is LGHNA and CDR2 is YSLEER. The CDR3 region has the DNA TGCGCCAGCAGCGAAGGGGCAGGGGGCAACACCGGGGAGCTGTTTTTT. It encodes CASSEGAGGNTGELFF.

The chain carries TRBV6-5 and TRBJ1-5; D is ambiguous. The CDR3 is made up of 15 amino acids. Germline V gene lookup returns CDR1 MNHEY and CDR2 SVGAGI. V gave up 0 bases and J gave up 0 bases, with 6 bases separating them. The CDR3 loop is CASSYSGFSNQPQHF. The CDR3 bases are TGTGCCAGCAGTTACTCAGGATTTAGCAATCAGCCCCAGCATTTT.

J is TRBJ2-5 and V is TRBV9; 9 nucleotides match TRBD1. V lost 10 bases and J lost 5; bases outside the gene matches: 9. The germline CDR1 and CDR2 sequences are SGDLS and YYNGEE. The CDR3 length is 13 residues. The CDR3 reads CASRPQGAETQYF. CDR3 DNA sequence: TGTGCCTCCCGACCACAGGGGGCGGAGACCCAGTACTTC.

This rearrangement joins TRBV10-3 to TRBJ2-4; D is perhaps TRBD1 or TRBD2 (5 bases each). Germline V gives CDR1 ENHRY, CDR2 SYGVKD. V dropped 6 bases and J dropped 0 bases, with 21 bases sitting between them. This CDR3 is 18 amino acids long. The CDR3 loop is CAIRWQGPPPLAKNIQYF. CDR3 nucleotides: TGTGCCATCAGGTGGCAGGGACCCCCCCCACTAGCCAAAAACATTCAGTACTTC.

The chain links TRBV11-2 to TRBJ2-1; no definite D call. Trimming shortened V by 0 bases and J by 10 bases, and 16 bases separated the two germline ends. The CDR3 has 15 amino acids. Germline loops: CDR1 SGHAT, CDR2 FQNNGV. Here the CDR3 DNA reads TGTGCCAGCAGCTTAGAGGCGCTTCTGCTGGGGGAGCAGTTCTTC. Its translation: CASSLEALLLGEQFF. The variable domain in full, completed from reference TRBV11-2 and TRBJ2-1, reads EAGVAQSPRYKIIEKRQSVAFWCNPISGHATLYWYQQILGQGPKLLIQFQNNGVVDDSQLPKDRFSAERLKGVDSTLKIQPAKLEDSAVYLCASSLEALLLGEQFFGPGTRLTVL.

The chain links TRBV10-3 to TRBJ2-5; 8 bases agree with TRBD2. Germline V gene data show CDR1 as ENHRY and CDR2 as SYGVKD. The CDR3 loop spans 15 amino acids. V was pared by 1 base and J by 2 bases, with 3 bases of the junction left unmatched. The CDR3 here is CAISEWIAGQETQYF. CDR3 nucleotides: TGTGCCATCAGTGAGTGGATAGCGGGGCAAGAGACCCAGTACTTC.

This clone was observed a few times. This chain connects TRBV7-8 to TRBJ1-2; 7 bases align to TRBD1. The CDR3 has 14 residues. CDR1 SGHVS and CDR2 FQNEAQ come from the germline V gene. Germline trimming cut 1 base from V and 5 bases from J; bases unmatched to any gene: 4. The DNA of the CDR3 is TGTGCCAGCAGCTTAGGACAGGGAGGGTATGGCTACACCTTC. Translating it yields CASSLGQGGYGYTF.

The chain uses TRBV18 and TRBJ1-5, with D possibly being TRBD1 (6 bases). This CDR3 is built from 15 residues. Germline CDR1 reads KGHSH; CDR2 reads LQKENI. V was clipped by 3 bases and J by 5 bases, with 14 bases between them. The CDR3 DNA reads TGTGCCAGCTCACCCGGACAGTCTTGGGATCAGCCCCAGCATTTT. It is translated as CASSPGQSWDQPQHF. The full variable domain, in which reference TRBV18 and TRBJ1-5 provide the parts outside the CDR3, is NAGVMQNPRHLVRRRGQEARLRCSPMKGHSHVYWYRQLPEEGLKFMVYLQKENIIDESGMPKERFSAEFPKEGPSILRIQQVVRGDSAAYFCASSPGQSWDQPQHFGDGTRLSIL.

The chain joins TRBV5-1 to TRBJ2-5; perhaps TRBD2 as D (6 bases). The CDR3 sequence is 15 residues long. Germline V lookup: CDR1 SGHRS, CDR2 YFSETQ. Trimming took 0 bases from V and 3 from J, leaving 12 bases between them. The CDR3 is CASSLAGSGEETQYF. In DNA, the CDR3 is TGCGCCAGCAGCTTGGCCGGGTCGGGGGAAGAGACCCAGTACTTC.

The gene calls are TRBV4-3 and TRBJ2-3, with TRBD2 matching over 11 bases. Germline assignment: CDR1 LGHNA and CDR2 YSLEER. The CDR3 runs to 18 residues. With V trimmed by 1 base and J by 2 bases, 8 bases remained unmatched. The CDR3 DNA reads as TGCGCCAGCAGCCAAGCCCCCCCACTAGCGGGAGACACAGATACGCAGTATTTT. As protein: CASSQAPPLAGDTDTQYF.

The rearrangement links TRBV19 to TRBJ2-3, with a weak D call TRBD1 (6 bases). This CDR3 has 18 residues. Trimming stripped 5 bases from V and 2 bases from J, with 23 bases between. The V gene's germline CDR1 is LNHDA and CDR2 SQIVND (reference sequence). The CDR3 nucleotides read TGTGCCAGTAGTCCCCGGGACAACCCTACCGGTGCCACAGATACGCAGTATTTT. It yields the protein CASSPRDNPTGATDTQYF.

V and J are TRBV5-4 and TRBJ2-1; 11 bases match TRBD2. The V and J ends lost 3 bases and 8 bases, in that order; junction bases with no gene match: 4. The CDR3 runs 14 residues. Germline V CDR1 and CDR2: SGHNT, YYREEE (reference sequence). The CDR3 region has the DNA TGTGCCAGCAGCTCACTAGCGGGAGTGGATGAGCAGTTCTTC. This gives the protein CASSSLAGVDEQFF.

The chain combines TRBV6-5 with TRBJ2-7; 9 nucleotides agree with TRBD1. The germline V gene has CDR1 MNHEY and CDR2 SVGAGI. The J segment lost 3 bases and the V segment lost 4 bases, leaving 7 bases of the junction unmatched. This CDR3 comprises 15 residues. The CDR3 coding sequence is TGTGCCAGCAGTTCACAGGGGGCAACTGGCTACGAGCAGTACTTC. Translation: CASSSQGATGYEQYF.

The CDR3 sequence is CASSKVGTPIGLSSYNEQFF. CDR3 DNA: TGTGCCAGCAGCAAAGTAGGGACTCCGATCGGCTTAAGCTCCTACAATGAGCAGTTCTTC. J is TRBJ2-1 and V is TRBV21-1; the D segment call TRBD2 is taken from the table without a DNA check. TRBV21-1 is listed as a pseudogene. The CDR3 extends over 20 amino acids.

The chain has TRBV6-2 or TRBV6-3 and TRBJ2-2, with 7 bases identical to TRBD1. V gave up 6 bases and J gave up 1 base; unmatched junction bases: 11. Germline CDR1 is MNHEY and CDR2 is SVGEGT. The length of the CDR3 is 17 residues. CDR3 sequence: CASSRDSASLNTGELFF. The CDR3 DNA is TGTGCCAGCAGCCGGGACAGCGCATCGTTGAACACCGGGGAGCTGTTTTTT.

The chain uses TRBV9 and TRBJ1-1; D gene uncertain. Trimming removed 0 bases from V and 1 base from J, with 10 bases in between. The CDR3 is made up of 15 amino acids. Germline V gives CDR1 SGDLS, CDR2 YYNGEE. CDR3 nucleotide sequence: TGTGCCAGCAGCGTAGATAACCTACCGAACACTGAAGCTTTCTTT. The encoded protein is CASSVDNLPNTEAFF.

This chain uses TRBV14 with TRBJ2-3; TRBD2 matches 13 bases. CDR1 and CDR2 from the germline V gene are SGHDN and FVKESK. V lost 5 bases, J lost 0 bases, and 8 bases stayed unmatched. The CDR3 length is 18 residues. The CDR3: CASSTRTSGGTSTDTQYF. DNA for the CDR3: TGTGCCAGCAGCACAAGGACTAGCGGGGGCACTAGCACAGATACGCAGTATTTT.

V usage is TRBV18 and J usage is TRBJ1-1; weak D call: TRBD1 (6 bases). This CDR3 has 16 amino acids. V was pared by 1 base and J by 3 bases, with 15 bases between. CDR1 and CDR2 from the germline V gene are KGHSH and LQKENI. CDR3 amino acids: CASSPLSGGEDTEAFF. CDR3 nucleotides: TGTGCCAGCTCACCACTCTCCGGGGGCGAGGACACTGAAGCTTTCTTT. The entire variable domain, with the rest obtained from reference TRBV18 and TRBJ1-1, is as follows: NAGVMQNPRHLVRRRGQEARLRCSPMKGHSHVYWYRQLPEEGLKFMVYLQKENIIDESGMPKERFSAEFPKEGPSILRIQQVVRGDSAAYFCASSPLSGGEDTEAFFGQGTRLTVV.

The chain joins TRBV2 to TRBJ2-7; 7 bases are shared with TRBD2. Trimming removed 2 bases from V and 5 bases from J; junction bases left unmatched: 12. The CDR3 runs to 16 residues. Germline V gives CDR1 SNHLY, CDR2 FYNNEI. The CDR3: CASSERSGAGVNEQYF. The CDR3 DNA is TGTGCCAGCAGTGAAAGGTCGGGCGCGGGAGTCAACGAGCAGTACTTC.

This chain joins TRBV5-8 and TRBJ2-5; 12 bases are shared with TRBD2. The V segment lost 4 bases and the J segment 4 bases; nucleotides outside the gene matches: 11. The CDR3 is made up of 17 amino acids. The V gene's germline CDR1 is SGHTS and CDR2 YDEGEE. The CDR3 protein is CASSLTLLLAGGETQYF. CDR3 sequence (DNA): TGTGCCAGCAGCCTAACCTTACTACTAGCGGGAGGAGAGACCCAGTACTTC.

This chain links TRBV5-1 with TRBJ1-4; a weak D match, TRBD1 (6 bases). V lost 4 bases and J 0 bases, leaving 13 bases between the germline ends. CDR1 and CDR2 (germline): SGHRS, YFSETQ. The CDR3 consists of 16 residues. CDR3 nucleotide sequence: TGCGCCAGCAGCAACCTGACAGGCGCAACTAATGAAAAACTGTTTTTT. It yields the protein CASSNLTGATNEKLFF.